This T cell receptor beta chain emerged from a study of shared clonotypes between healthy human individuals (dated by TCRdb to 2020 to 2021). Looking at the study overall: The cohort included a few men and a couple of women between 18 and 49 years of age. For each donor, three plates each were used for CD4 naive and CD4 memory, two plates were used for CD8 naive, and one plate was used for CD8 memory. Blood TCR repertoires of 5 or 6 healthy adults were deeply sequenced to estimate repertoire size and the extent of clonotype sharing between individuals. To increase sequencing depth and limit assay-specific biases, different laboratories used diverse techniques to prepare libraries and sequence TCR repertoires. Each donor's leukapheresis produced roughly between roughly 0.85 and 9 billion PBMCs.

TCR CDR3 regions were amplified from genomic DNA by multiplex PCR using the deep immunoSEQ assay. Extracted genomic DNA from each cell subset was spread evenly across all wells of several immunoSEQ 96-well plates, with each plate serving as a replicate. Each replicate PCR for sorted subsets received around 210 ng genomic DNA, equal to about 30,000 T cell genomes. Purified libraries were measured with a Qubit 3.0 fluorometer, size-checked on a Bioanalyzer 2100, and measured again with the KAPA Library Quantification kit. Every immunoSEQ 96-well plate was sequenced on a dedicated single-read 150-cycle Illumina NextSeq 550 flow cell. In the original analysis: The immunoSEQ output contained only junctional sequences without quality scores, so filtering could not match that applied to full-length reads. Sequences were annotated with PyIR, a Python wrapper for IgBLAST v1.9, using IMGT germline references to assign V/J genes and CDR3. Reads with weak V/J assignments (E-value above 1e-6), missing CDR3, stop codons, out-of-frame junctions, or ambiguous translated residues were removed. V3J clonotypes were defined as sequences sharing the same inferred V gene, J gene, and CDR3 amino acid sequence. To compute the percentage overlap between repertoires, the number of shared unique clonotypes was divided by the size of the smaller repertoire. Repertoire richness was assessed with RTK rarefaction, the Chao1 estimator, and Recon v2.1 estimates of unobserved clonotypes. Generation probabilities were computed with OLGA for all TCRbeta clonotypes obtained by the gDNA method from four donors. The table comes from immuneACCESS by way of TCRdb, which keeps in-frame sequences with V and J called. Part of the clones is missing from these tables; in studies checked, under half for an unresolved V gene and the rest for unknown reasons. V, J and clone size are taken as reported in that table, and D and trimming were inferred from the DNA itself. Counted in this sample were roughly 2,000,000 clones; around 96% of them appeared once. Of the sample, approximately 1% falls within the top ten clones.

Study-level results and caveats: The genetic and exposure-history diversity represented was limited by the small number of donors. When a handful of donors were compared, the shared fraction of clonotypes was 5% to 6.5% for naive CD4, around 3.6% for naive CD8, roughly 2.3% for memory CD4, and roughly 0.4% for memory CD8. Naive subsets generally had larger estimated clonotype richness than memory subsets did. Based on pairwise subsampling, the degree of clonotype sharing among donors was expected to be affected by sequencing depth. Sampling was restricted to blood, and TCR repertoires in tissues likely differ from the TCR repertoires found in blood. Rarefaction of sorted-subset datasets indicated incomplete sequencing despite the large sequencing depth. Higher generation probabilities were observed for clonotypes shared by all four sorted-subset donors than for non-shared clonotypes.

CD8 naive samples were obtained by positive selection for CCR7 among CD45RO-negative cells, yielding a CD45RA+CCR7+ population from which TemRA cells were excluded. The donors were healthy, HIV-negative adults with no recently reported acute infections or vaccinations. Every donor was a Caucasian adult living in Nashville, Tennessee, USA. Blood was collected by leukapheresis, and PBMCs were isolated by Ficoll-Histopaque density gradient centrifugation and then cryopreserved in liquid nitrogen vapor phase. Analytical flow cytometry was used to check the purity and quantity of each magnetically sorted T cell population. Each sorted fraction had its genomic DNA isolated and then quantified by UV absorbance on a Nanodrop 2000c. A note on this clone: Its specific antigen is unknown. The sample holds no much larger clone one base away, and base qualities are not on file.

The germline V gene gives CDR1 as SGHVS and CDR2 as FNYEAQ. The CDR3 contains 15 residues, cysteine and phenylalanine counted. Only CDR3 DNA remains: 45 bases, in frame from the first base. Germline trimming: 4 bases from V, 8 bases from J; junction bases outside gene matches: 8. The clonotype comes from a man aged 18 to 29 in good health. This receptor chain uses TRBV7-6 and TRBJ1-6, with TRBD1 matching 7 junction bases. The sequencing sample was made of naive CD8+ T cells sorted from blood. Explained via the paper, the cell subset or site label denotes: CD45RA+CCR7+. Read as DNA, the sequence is TGTGCCAGCAGCTCAACGACAGGGTTCGATTCACCCCTCCACTTT. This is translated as CASSSTTGFDSPLHF.